Detailed here is one TCR beta chain. Antigen: not known. This entry belongs to a study of CD8+CD57+ T cells in acquired aplastic anemia. Across the whole study: Each DNA sample taken from sorted CD4+ and CD8+ cells came to about 3.2 ug on average. Study conclusions and caveats: A set of twenty-nine CD8+ CDR3 sequences was shared between patients and controls, and these sequences appeared highly expressed in patients.

An expansion of CD8+CD57+ cells by flow cytometry had been shown in patients chosen for sequencing. No therapy was given to patients before blood sampling. Genomic DNA constituted the template upon which TCR beta VDJ and CDR3 profiling was performed. TCRdb re-called the reads with MiXCR, one entry per CDR3 protein. The table lists 200,000 to 250,000 distinct CDR3 sequences, more than 55% of them singletons. Germline CDR1 is LNHNV and CDR2 is YYDKDF (reference sequence). V lost 1 base, J lost 0 bases, and 16 bases lay in between. This CDR3 has 19 amino acids. The source of this sequence is a human donor with aplastic anemia. The chain links TRBV15 to TRBJ2-6; D gene ambiguous. The source material was sorted CD4+, CD8+, or CD8+CD57+ T cells (not recorded which) from PBMCs. The CDR3 nucleotides are TGTGCCACCAGCAGAGCTGAACAGAGATACAGCTCTGGGGCCAACGTCCTGACTTTC. Its protein product is CATSRAEQRYSSGANVLTF. The full variable domain, rest sourced from reference TRBV15 and TRBJ2-6, is DAMVIQNPRYQVTQFGKPVTLSCSQTLNHNVMYWYQQKSSQAPKLLFHYYDKDFNNEADTPDNFQSRRPNTSFCFLDIRSPGLGDTAMYLCATSRAEQRYSSGANVLTFGAGSRLTVL.